These T cell receptor beta chains were read from a single sample in a study of blood T cell repertoires in COVID-19. The data were produced by immunoSEQ multiplex PCR, yet TCRdb's version contains in-frame clones alone and is incomplete. The table shows about 30,000 clones, with around nine tenths occurring only once. What was sequenced was peripheral blood. The source of these receptors is a man in his fifties or sixties with active COVID-19. CDR3s include the opening cysteine and the closing phenylalanine or tryptophan. D genes are given only for firm matches. Clone size is not always given. Where it is, it says once, few, many or a class for expanded clones.

v_call	j_call	clone_size	d_call	cdr3_aa	cdr3_nt
TRBV18	TRBJ1-4	NA	NA	CASSPEDLTGEKLFF	TGTGCCAGCTCACCGGAGGACCTTACCGGGGAAAAACTGTTTTTT
TRBV19	TRBJ2-4	NA	NA	CASSAGAKNIQYF	TGTGCCAGTAGTGCGGGAGCCAAAAACATTCAGTACTTC
TRBV9	TRBJ2-2	NA	TRBD2	CASSARLAGNTGELFF	TGTGCCAGCAGCGCCCGACTAGCGGGGAACACCGGGGAGCTGTTTTTT
TRBV27	TRBJ2-7	NA	NA	CASSLIREAYYEQYF	TGTGCCAGCAGTTTAATCAGGGAGGCGTACTACGAGCAGTACTTC
TRBV9	TRBJ2-5	NA	NA	CASSFVGGYTQETQYF	TGTGCCAGCAGCTTCGTTGGGGGCTATACGCAAGAGACCCAGTACTTC
TRBV28	TRBJ2-5	once	TRBD2	CASRSAQGLLLETQYF	TGTGCCAGCCGTTCCGCCCAGGGACTACTTTTAGAGACCCAGTACTTC
TRBV5-4	TRBJ2-5	NA	NA	CASSSDGQNGETQYF	TGTGCCAGCAGCTCCGATGGACAGAACGGGGAGACCCAGTACTTC
TRBV2	TRBJ2-5	NA	TRBD1	CASSSLGQGVQETQYF	TGTGCCAGCAGTTCCCTGGGACAGGGGGTCCAAGAGACCCAGTACTTC
TRBV11-2	TRBJ1-5	NA	NA	CASSLAGNQPQHF	TGTGCCAGCAGCTTAGCCGGGAATCAGCCCCAGCATTTT
TRBV6-6	TRBJ1-2	few	TRBD1	CASEPGQANYGYTF	TGTGCCAGCGAACCGGGACAGGCTAACTATGGCTACACCTTC
TRBV27	TRBJ2-1	NA	NA	CASSLSGTVNEQFF	TGTGCCAGCAGTTTAAGTGGGACTGTCAATGAGCAGTTCTTC
TRBV7-9	TRBJ2-3	NA	TRBD1	CASSFDPGQGTDTQYF	TGTGCCAGCAGCTTTGATCCGGGACAGGGGACAGATACGCAGTATTTT
TRBV18	TRBJ2-5	NA	NA	CASSPLQGPQETQYF	TGTGCCAGCTCACCCCTACAGGGCCCCCAAGAGACCCAGTACTTC
TRBV6-5	TRBJ1-2	once	NA	CASSRPGGGYGYTF	TGTGCCAGCAGTCGGCCGGGAGGCGGCTATGGCTACACCTTC
TRBV3-1/TRBV3-2	TRBJ2-5	NA	NA	CASSQEGLYQETQYF	TGTGCCAGCAGCCAAGAAGGACTATACCAAGAGACCCAGTACTTC
TRBV3-1/TRBV3-2	TRBJ1-2	once	NA	CASSQLSGYGYTF	TGTGCCAGCAGCCAACTCTCAGGCTATGGCTACACCTTC
TRBV20-1	TRBJ1-5	NA	TRBD1	CSASTGAAPLPNQPQHF	TGCAGTGCTAGTACAGGGGCCGCGCCCTTACCGAATCAGCCCCAGCATTTT
TRBV19	TRBJ2-3	NA	NA	CATTPGAADTQYF	TGTGCCACCACTCCCGGAGCGGCAGATACGCAGTATTTT
TRBV28	TRBJ1-1	NA	TRBD1	CASGITGANTEAFF	TGTGCCAGCGGAATCACAGGGGCGAACACTGAAGCTTTCTTT
TRBV5-3	TRBJ2-5	NA	TRBD2	CARSRGLAGSETQYF	TGTGCCAGAAGCCGTGGACTAGCGGGAAGCGAGACCCAGTACTTC
TRBV28	TRBJ2-2	once	NA	CASRMGGQEDTGELFF	TGTGCCAGCAGAATGGGGGGGCAGGAAGACACCGGGGAGCTGTTTTTT
TRBV7-6	TRBJ2-2	NA	TRBD2	CASSLELAGAPFANTGELFF	TGTGCCAGCAGCTTGGAGCTAGCGGGAGCCCCGTTCGCGAACACCGGGGAGCTGTTTTTT
TRBV5-5	TRBJ2-1	once	NA	CASSPDSYNEQFF	TGTGCCAGCAGCCCGGACAGCTACAATGAGCAGTTCTTC
TRBV3-1/TRBV3-2	TRBJ2-3	NA	NA	CASSQGVLQLTDTQYF	TGTGCCAGCAGCCAAGGAGTGCTTCAACTCACAGATACGCAGTATTTT
TRBV19	TRBJ2-5	NA	NA	CASRKNRVSRETQYF	TGTGCCAGTAGGAAGAACAGGGTCTCGAGAGAGACCCAGTACTTC
TRBV11-1	TRBJ2-5	NA	NA	CASRVGVRRTETQYF	TGTGCCAGCAGAGTAGGGGTCAGAAGGACAGAGACCCAGTACTTC
TRBV7-3	TRBJ2-1	NA	NA	CASSFAGLNEQFF	TGTGCCAGCAGCTTCGCGGGCCTTAATGAGCAGTTCTTC
TRBV24-1	TRBJ1-2	NA	TRBD1	CATSPRATGDNYGYTF	TGTGCCACCAGCCCTCGAGCGACAGGGGATAACTATGGCTACACCTTC